What follows describes a single T cell receptor beta chain. The data were taken from a study of blood T cell repertoires in COVID-19. Using immunoSEQ multiplex PCR, the repertoire was profiled, and TCRdb retains in-frame clones only, with some absent. The repertoire includes fewer than 350,000 clones, roughly 93% of them detected once, and 2.3% sits in the top ten. CDR1 SGDLS and CDR2 YYNGEE come from the germline V gene. The CDR3 has 18 residues. V was cut by 5 bases and J by 0 bases, with 18 bases left in between. J is TRBJ2-6 and V is TRBV9, with D possibly being TRBD1 (6 bases). The source material was PBMCs or T cells enriched from blood (not recorded which). The source of this sequence is a woman aged 40 to 55 with acute COVID-19. CDR3 sequence (DNA): TGTGCCAGCAGGCCAGGGATGACAGGCAGCTCTGGGGCCAACGTCCTGACTTTC. Translated, it gives CASRPGMTGSSGANVLTF.